The TCR beta chain described here comes from a study of beta chain features in type 1 diabetes. Study summary: Patients did not differ from healthy donors in age, gender or cell yield. Sorted cells examined across all samples numbered roughly 100 million.

Reverse transcription of all isolated RNA meant that expressed TCRB transcripts were sequenced. Clones were sequenced by immunoSEQ multiplex PCR, and TCRdb holds only the in-frame ones, with some missing. The sample lists around 600,000 clones, approximately 13% occurring once. Deletions cut 0 bases from V and 7 bases from J, with 13 bases between. The germline V gene encodes CDR1 LGHNA and CDR2 YNFKEQ. The CDR3 is 15 residues long. Study observations and caveats: Among patients with Type 1 diabetes, TCRB CDR3s were moderately but significantly shorter in every one of the four CD4+ subsets. The study notes PCR might favor shorter templates equally in patients and controls.

Turning to this clone: Antigen unknown.

The sample was naive CD4+ T cells from blood. The clonotype originates from a man aged 30 to 45 with type 1 diabetes. The rearrangement uses TRBV4-2 and TRBJ1-5; tentatively, D is TRBD1 (5 bases). The CDR3 DNA follows: TGTGCCAGCAGCCAAGACTCGGGGCCGGGGCAGCCCCAGCATTTT. It codes for CASSQDSGPGQPQHF.